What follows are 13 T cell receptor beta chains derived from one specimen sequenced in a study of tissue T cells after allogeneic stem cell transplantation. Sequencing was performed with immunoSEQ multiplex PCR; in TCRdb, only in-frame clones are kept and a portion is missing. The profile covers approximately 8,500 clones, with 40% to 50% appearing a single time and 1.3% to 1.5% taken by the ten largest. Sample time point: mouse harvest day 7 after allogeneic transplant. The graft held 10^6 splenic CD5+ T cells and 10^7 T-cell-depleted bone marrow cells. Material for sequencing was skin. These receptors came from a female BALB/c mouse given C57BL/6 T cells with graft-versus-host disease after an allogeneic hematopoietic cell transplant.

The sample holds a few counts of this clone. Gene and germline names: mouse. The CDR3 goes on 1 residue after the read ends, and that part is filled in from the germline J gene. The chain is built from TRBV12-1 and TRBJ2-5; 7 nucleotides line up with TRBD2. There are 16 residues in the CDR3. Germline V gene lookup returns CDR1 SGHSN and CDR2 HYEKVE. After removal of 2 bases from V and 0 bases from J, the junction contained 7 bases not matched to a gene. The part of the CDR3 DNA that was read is TGTGCCAGCTCTCCCCGGGCTGGGGGTAACCAAGACACCCAGTAC. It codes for CASSPRAGGNQDTQY. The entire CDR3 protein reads CASSPRAGGNQDTQYF.

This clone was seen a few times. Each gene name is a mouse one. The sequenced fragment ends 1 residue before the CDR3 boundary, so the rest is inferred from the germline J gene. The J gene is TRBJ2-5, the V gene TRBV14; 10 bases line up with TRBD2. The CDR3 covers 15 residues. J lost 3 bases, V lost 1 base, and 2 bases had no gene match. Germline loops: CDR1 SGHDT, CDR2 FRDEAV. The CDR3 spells CASSFAGGAQDTQYF. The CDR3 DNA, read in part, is TGTGCCAGCAGTTTCGCTGGGGGGGCGCAAGACACCCAGTAC. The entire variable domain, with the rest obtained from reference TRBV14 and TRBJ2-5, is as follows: EAGVTQSPRYAVLQEGQAVSFWCDPISGHDTLYWYQQPRDQGPQLLVYFRDEAVIDNSQLPSDRFSAVRPKGTNSTLKIQSAKQGDTATYLCASSFAGGAQDTQYFGPGTRLLVL.

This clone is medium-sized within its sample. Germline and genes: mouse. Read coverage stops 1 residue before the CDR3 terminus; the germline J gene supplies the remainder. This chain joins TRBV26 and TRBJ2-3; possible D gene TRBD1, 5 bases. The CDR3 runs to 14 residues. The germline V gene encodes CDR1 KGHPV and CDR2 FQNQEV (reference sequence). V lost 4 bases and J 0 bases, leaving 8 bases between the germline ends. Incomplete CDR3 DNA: TGTGCCAGCAGTCGACAGACTAGTGCAGAAACGCTGTAT. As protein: CASSRQTSAETLY. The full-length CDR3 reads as CASSRQTSAETLYF.

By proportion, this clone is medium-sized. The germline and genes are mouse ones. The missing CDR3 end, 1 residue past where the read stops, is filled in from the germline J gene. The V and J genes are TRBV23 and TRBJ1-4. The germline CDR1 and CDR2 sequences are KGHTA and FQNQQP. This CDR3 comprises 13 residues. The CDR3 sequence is CSSSQSANERLFF. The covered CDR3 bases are TGCTCCAGCAGTCAATCGGCCAACGAAAGATTATTT.

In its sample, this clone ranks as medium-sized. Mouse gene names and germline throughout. CDR3 in amino acids: CSSSPTGTETLYF. CDR3 DNA, as far as it was read: TGCTCCAGCAGTCCTACAGGGACAGAAACGCTGTAT. The chain has TRBV23 and TRBJ2-3; the table assigns TRBD1, which was not confirmed against the DNA. The read terminates 1 residue before the CDR3 end, so the remaining end is supplied by the germline J gene. Germline CDR1 and CDR2: KGHTA and FQNQQP. This CDR3 spans 13 amino acids.

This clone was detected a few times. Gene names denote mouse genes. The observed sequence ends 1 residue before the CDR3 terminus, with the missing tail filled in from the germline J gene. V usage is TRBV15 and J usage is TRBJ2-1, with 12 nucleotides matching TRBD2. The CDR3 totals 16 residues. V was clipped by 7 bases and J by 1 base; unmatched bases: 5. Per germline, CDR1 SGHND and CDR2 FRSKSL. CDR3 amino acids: CASKGTGGLNYAEQFF. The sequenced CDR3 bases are TGTGCCAGCAAAGGGACTGGGGGGCTCAACTATGCTGAGCAGTTC.

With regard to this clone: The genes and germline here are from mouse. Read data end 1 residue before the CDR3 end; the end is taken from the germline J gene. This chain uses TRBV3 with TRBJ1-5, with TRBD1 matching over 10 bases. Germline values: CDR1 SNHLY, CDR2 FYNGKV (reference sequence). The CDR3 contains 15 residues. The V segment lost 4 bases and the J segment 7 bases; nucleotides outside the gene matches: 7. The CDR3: CASSSDRGQGQAPLF. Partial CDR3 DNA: TGTGCCAGCAGCTCCGACAGGGGGCAAGGGCAGGCTCCGCTT.

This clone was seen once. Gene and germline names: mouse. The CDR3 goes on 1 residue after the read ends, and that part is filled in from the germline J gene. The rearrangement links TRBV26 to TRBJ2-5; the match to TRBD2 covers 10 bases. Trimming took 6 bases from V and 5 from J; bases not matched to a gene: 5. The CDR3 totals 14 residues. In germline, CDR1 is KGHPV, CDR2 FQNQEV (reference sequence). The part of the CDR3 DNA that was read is TGTGCCAGCAGCCCAACTGGGGGGGGAGACACCCAGTAC. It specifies CASSPTGGGDTQY. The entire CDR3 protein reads CASSPTGGGDTQYF.

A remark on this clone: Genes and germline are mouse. The DNA read from the CDR3 is TGCTCCAGCAGTTCGGACAGGGTTAACCAAGACACCCAGTAC. Encoded protein: CSSSSDRVNQDTQY. In full, the CDR3 reads CSSSSDRVNQDTQYF. J is TRBJ2-5 and V is TRBV23; the DNA was not used to check the table's D call, TRBD1. The CDR3 end lies 1 residue beyond the end of the read and is filled in from the germline J gene. Germline CDR1 is KGHTA and CDR2 is FQNQQP. There are 15 residues in the CDR3.

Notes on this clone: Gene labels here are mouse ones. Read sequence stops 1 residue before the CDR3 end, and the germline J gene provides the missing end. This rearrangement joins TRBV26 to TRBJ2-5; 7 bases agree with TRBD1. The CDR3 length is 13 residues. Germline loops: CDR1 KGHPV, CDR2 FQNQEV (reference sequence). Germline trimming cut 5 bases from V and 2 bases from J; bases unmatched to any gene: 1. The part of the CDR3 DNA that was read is TGTGCCAGCAGTACAGGGGTCCAAGACACCCAGTAC. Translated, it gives CASSTGVQDTQY. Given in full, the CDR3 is CASSTGVQDTQYF.

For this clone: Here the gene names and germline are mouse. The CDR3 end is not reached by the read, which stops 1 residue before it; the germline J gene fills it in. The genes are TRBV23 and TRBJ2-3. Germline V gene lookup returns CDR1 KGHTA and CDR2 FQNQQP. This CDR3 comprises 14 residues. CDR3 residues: CSSRQGTSAETLYF. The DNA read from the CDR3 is TGCTCCAGCAGGCAGGGGACTAGTGCAGAAACGCTGTAT.

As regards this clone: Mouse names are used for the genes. Here the CDR3 reads CASSLAYNYAEQFF. The CDR3 DNA, read in part, is TGTGCCAGCTCTCTCGCATATAACTATGCTGAGCAGTTC. The chain joins TRBV12-2 to TRBJ2-1; no reliable D call. The DNA ends 1 residue before the CDR3 does, and the rest of the CDR3 is filled in from the germline J gene. V was trimmed by 0 bases and J by 0 bases, leaving 5 bases between them. There are 14 residues in the CDR3. Germline loops: CDR1 SGHLS, CDR2 HYDKME.

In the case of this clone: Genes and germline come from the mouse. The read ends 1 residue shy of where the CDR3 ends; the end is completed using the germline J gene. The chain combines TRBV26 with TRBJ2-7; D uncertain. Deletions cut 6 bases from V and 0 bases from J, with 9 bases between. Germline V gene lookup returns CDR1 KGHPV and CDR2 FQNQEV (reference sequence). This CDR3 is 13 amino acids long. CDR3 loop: CASSPASSYEQYF. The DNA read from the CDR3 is TGTGCCAGCAGCCCCGCGAGCTCCTATGAACAGTAC.